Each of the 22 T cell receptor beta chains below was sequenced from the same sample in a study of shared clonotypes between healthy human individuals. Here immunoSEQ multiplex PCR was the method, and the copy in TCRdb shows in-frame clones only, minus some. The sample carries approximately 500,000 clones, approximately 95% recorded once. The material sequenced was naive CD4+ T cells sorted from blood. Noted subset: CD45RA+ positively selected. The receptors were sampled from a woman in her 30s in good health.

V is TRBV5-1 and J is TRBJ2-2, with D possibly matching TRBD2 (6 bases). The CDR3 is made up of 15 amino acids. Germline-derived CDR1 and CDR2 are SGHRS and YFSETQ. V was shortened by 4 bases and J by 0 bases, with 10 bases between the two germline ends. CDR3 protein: CASSHGGTNTGELFF. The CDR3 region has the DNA TGCGCCAGCAGCCACGGCGGGACGAACACCGGGGAGCTGTTTTTT.

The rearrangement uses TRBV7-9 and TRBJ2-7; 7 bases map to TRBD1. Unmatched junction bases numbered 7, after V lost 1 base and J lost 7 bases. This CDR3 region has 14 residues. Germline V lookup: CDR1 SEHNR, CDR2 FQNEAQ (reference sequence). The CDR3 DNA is TGTGCCAGCAGCTTAGTGATGCAGGGGGAAGAGCAGTACTTC. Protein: CASSLVMQGEEQYF. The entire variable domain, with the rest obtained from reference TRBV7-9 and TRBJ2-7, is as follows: DTGVSQNPRHKITKRGQNVTFRCDPISEHNRLYWYRQTLGQGPEFLTYFQNEAQLEKSRLLSDRFSAERPKGSFSTLEIQRTEQGDSAMYLCASSLVMQGEEQYFGPGTRLTVT.

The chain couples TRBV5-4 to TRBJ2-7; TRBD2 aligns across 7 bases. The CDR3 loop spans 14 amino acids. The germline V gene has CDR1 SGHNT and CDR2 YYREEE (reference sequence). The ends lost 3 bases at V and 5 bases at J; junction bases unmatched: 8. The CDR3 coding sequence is TGTGCCAGCAGCTGGGGACTGGCGGGGGACGAGCAGTACTTC. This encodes CASSWGLAGDEQYF. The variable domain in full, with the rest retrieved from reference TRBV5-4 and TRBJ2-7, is ETGVTQSPTHLIKTRGQQVTLRCSSQSGHNTVSWYQQALGQGPQFIFQYYREEENGRGNFPPRFSGLQFPNYSSELNVNALELDDSALYLCASSWGLAGDEQYFGPGTRLTVT.

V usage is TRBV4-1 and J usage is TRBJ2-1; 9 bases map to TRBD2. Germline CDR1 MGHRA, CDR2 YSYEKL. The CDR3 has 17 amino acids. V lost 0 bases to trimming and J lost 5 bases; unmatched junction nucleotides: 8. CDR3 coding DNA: TGCGCCAGCAGCCAAGAGATGGTGGTAGCGGGAGACAATGAGCAGTTCTTC. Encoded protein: CASSQEMVVAGDNEQFF.

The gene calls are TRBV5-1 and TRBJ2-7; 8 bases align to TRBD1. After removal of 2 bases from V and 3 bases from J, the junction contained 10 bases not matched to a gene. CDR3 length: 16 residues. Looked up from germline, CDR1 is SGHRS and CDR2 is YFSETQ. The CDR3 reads CASSFVGTGWDYEQYF. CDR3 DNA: TGCGCCAGCAGCTTCGTCGGGACAGGTTGGGACTACGAGCAGTACTTC.

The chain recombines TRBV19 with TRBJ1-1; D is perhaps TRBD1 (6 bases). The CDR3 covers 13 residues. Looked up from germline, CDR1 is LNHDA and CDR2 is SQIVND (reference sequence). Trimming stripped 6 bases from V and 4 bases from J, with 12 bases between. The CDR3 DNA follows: TGTGCCAGTAGCTCACAGGGATTCACTGAAGCTTTCTTT. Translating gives CASSSQGFTEAFF.

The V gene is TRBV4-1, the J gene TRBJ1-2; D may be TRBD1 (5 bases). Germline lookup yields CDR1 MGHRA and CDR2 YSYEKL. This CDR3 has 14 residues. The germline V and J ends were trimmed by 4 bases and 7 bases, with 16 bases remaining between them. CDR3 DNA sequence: TGCGCCAGCAGCCCAAGAGGCGCAGGGTTTGGCTACACCTTC. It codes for CASSPRGAGFGYTF.

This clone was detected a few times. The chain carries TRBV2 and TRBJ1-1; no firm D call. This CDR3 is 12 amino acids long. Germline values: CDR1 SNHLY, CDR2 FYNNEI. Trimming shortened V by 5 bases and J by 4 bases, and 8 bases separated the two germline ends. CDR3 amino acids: CASSIQSTEAFF. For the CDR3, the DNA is TGTGCCAGCAGTATACAGTCCACTGAAGCTTTCTTT.

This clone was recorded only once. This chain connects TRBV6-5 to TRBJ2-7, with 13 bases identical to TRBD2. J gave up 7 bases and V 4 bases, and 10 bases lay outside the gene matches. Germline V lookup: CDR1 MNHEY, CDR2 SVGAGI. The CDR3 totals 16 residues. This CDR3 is CASSSRTSGRSREQYF. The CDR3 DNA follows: TGTGCCAGCAGTTCGCGGACTAGCGGGAGATCTAGGGAGCAGTACTTC.

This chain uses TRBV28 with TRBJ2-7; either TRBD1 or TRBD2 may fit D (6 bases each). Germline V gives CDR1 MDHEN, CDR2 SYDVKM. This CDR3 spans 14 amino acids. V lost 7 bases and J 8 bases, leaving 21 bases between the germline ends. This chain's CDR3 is CASKGGLIPLKQYF. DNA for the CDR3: TGTGCCAGCAAAGGGGGGTTGATACCTTTGAAGCAGTACTTC.

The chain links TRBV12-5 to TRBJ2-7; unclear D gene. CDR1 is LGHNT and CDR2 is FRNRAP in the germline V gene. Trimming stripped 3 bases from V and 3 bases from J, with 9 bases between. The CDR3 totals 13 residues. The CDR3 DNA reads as TGTGCTAGTGGTTTCCGTCCCCTCTACGAGCAGTACTTC. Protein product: CASGFRPLYEQYF.

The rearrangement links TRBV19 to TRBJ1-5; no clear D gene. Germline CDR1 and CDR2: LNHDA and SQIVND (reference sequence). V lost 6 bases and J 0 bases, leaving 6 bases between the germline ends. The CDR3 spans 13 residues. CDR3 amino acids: CASRGISNQPQHF. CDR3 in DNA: TGTGCCAGTAGAGGGATTAGCAATCAGCCCCAGCATTTT.

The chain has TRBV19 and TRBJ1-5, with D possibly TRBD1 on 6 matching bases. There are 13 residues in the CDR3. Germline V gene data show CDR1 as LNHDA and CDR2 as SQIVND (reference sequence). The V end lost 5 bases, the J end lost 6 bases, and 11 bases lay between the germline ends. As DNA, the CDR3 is TGTGCCAGTAGTTCGGGGGCGGGTCAGCCCCAGCATTTT. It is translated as CASSSGAGQPQHF.

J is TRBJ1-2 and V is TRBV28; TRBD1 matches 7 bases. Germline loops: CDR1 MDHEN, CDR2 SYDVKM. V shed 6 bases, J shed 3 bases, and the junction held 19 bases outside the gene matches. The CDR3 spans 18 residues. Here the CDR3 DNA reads TGTGCCAGCAGCTCCTCACCGGGACAGATGCACCAAGACTATGGCTACACCTTC. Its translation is CASSSSPGQMHQDYGYTF.

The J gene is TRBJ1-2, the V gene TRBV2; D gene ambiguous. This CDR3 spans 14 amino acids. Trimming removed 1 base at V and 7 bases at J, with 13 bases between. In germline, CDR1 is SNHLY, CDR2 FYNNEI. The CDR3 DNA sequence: TGTGCCAGCAGTGAAGAAGGAACAGCGGGTGGCTACACCTTC. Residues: CASSEEGTAGGYTF.

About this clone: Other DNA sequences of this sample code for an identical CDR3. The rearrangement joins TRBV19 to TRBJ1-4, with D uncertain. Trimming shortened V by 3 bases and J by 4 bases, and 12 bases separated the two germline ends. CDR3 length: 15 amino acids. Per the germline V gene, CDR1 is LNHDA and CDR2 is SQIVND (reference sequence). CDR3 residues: CASSIFRGDNEKLFF. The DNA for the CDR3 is TGTGCCAGTAGTATTTTCCGTGGTGATAATGAAAAACTGTTTTTT.

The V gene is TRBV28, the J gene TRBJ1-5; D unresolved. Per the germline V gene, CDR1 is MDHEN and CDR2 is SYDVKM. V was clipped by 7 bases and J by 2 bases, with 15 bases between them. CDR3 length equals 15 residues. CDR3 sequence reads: CASKLEGFGNQPQHF. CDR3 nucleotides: TGTGCCAGCAAACTGGAGGGCTTTGGCAATCAGCCCCAGCATTTT. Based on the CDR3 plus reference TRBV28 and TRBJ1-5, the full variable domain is DVKVTQSSRYLVKRTGEKVFLECVQDMDHENMFWYRQDPGLGLRLIYFSYDVKMKEKGDIPEGYSVSREKKERFSLILESASTNQTSMYLCASKLEGFGNQPQHFGDGTRLSIL.

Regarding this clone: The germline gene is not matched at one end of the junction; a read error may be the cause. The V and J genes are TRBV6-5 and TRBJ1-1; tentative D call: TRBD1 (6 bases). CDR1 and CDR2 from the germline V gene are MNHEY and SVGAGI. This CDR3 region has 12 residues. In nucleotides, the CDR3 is TGTGCCAGCCGTTACGAGGGGGGCAGGATGGACTTT. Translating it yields CASRYEGGRMDF.

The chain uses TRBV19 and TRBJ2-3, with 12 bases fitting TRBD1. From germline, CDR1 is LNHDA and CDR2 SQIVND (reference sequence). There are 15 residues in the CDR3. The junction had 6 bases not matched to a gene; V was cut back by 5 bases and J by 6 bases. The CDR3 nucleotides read TGTGCCAGTAGTTCCCCGGGACAGGGGGCTGATACGCAGTATTTT. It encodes CASSSPGQGADTQYF.

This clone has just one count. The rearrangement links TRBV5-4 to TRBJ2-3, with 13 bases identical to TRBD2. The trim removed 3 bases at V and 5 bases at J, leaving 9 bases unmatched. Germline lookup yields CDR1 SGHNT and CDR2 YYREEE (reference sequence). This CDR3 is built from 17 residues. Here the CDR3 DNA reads TGTGCCAGCAGCTGGCCGACTAGCGGGAGGAGGGTAGATACGCAGTATTTT. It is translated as CASSWPTSGRRVDTQYF.

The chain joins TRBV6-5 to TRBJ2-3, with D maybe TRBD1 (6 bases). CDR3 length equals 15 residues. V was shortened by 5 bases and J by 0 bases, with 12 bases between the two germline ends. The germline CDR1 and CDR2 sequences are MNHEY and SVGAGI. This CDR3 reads CASSQQGQSTDTQYF. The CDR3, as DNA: TGTGCCAGCAGTCAACAGGGCCAAAGCACAGATACGCAGTATTTT.

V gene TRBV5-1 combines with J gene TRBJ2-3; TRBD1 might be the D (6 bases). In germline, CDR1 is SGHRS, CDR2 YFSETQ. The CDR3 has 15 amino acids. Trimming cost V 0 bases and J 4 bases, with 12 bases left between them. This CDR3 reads CASSLGQGRPDTQYF. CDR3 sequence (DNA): TGCGCCAGCAGCTTGGGGCAGGGGCGGCCAGATACGCAGTATTTT.